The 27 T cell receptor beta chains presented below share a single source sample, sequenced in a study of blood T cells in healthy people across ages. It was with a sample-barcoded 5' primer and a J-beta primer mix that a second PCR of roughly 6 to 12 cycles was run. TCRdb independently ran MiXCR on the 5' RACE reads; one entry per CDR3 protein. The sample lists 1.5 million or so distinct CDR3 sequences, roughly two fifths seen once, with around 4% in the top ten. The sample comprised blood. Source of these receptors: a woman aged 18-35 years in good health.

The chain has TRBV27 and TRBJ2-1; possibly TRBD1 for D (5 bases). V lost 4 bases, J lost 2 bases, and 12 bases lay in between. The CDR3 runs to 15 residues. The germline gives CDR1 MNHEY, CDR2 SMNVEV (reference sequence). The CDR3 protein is CASSSATEPYNEQFF. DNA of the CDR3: TGTGCCAGCAGTTCTGCGACAGAGCCCTACAATGAGCAGTTCTTC.

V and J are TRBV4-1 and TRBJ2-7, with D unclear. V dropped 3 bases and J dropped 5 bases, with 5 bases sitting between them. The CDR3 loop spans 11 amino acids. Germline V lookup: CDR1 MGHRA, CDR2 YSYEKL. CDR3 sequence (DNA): TGCGCCAGCAGCCACCAAAACGAGCAGTACTTC. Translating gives CASSHQNEQYF.

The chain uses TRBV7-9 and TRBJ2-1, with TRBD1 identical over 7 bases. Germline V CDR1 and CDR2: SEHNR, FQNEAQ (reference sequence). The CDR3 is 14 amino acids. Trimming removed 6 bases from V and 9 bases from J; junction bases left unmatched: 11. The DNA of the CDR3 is TGTGCCAGCAGTTGGGGAAAGGGGGCTATTGAGCAGTTCTTC. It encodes CASSWGKGAIEQFF. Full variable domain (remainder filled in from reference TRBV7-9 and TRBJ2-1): DTGVSQNPRHKITKRGQNVTFRCDPISEHNRLYWYRQTLGQGPEFLTYFQNEAQLEKSRLLSDRFSAERPKGSFSTLEIQRTEQGDSAMYLCASSWGKGAIEQFFGPGTRLTVL.

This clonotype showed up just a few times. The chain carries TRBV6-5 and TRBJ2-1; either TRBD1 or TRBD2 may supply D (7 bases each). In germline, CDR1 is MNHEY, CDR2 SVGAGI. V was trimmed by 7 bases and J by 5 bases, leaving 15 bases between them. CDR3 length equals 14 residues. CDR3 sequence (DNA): TGTGCCAGCACCAGGGGGAGCGGGAACAATGAGCAGTTCTTC. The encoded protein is CASTRGSGNNEQFF.

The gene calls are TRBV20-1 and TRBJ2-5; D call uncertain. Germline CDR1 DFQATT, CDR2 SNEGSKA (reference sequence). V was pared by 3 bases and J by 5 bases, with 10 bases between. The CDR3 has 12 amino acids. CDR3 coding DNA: TGCAGTGCTAGGATGCGTATTGAGACCCAGTACTTC. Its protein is CSARMRIETQYF.

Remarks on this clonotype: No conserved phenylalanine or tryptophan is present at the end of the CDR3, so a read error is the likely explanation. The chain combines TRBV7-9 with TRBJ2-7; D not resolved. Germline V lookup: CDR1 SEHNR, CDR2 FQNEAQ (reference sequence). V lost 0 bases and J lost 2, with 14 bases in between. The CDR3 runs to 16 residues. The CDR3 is CASSLASSENAYEQYL. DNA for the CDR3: TGTGCCAGCAGCTTAGCGTCTTCAGAGAACGCCTACGAGCAGTACCTC.

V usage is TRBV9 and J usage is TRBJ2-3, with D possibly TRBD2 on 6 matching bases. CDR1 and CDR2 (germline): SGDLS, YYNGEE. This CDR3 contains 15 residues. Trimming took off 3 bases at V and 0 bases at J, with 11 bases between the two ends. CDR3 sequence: CASSAWGDSTDTQYF. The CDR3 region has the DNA TGTGCCAGCAGCGCTTGGGGGGACAGCACAGATACGCAGTATTTT. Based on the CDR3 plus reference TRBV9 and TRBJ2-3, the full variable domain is DSGVTQTPKHLITATGQRVTLRCSPRSGDLSVYWYQQSLDQGLQFLIQYYNGEERAKGNILERFSAQQFPDLHSELNLSSLELGDSALYFCASSAWGDSTDTQYFGPGTRLTVL.

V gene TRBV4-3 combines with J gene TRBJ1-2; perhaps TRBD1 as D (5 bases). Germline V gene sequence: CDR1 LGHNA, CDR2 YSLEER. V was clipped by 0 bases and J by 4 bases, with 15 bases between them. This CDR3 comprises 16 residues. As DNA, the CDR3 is TGCGCCAGCAGCCAAGATATGGGACGGATGACCTATGGCTACACCTTC. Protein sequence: CASSQDMGRMTYGYTF.

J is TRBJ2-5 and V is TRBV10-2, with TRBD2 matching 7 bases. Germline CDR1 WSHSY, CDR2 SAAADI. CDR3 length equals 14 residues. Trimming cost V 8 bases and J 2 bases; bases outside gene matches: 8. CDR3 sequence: CASLPAGPQETQYF. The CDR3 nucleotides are TGCGCCAGCCTGCCAGCGGGACCACAAGAGACCCAGTACTTC.

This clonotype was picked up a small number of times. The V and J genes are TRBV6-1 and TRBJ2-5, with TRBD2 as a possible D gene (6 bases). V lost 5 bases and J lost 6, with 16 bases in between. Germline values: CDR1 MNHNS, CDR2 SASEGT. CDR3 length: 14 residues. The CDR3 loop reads CASSRGLPPQTQYF. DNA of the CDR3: TGTGCCAGCAGTAGGGGACTCCCTCCGCAGACCCAGTACTTC.

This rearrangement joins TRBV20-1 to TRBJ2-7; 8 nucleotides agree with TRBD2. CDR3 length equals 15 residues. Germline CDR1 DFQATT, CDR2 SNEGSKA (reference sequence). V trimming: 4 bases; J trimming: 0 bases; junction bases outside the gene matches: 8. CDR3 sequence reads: CSAIPLAGSSYEQYF. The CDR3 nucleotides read TGCAGTGCTATCCCGTTAGCGGGGAGCTCCTACGAGCAGTACTTC.

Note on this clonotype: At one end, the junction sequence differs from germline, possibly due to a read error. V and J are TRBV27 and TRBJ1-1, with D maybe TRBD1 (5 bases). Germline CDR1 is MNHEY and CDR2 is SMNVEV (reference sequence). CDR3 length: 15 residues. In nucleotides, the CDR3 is TGTGCCAGCAGCCCAATCGGGGCCTTGAACACTGAAGTTTTCTTT. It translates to CASSPIGALNTEVFF.

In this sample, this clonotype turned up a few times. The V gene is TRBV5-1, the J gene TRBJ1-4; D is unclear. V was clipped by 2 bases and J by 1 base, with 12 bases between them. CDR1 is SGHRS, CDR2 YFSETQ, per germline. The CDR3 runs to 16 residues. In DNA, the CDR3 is TGCGCCAGCAGCTTCGGACCCGGTGGAACTAATGAAAAACTGTTTTTT. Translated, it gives CASSFGPGGTNEKLFF.

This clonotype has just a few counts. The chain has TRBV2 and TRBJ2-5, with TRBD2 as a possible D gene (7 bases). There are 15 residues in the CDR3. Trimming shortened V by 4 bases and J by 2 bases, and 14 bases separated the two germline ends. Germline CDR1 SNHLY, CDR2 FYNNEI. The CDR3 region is CASSAVGGLQETQYF. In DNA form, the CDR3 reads TGTGCCAGCAGTGCGGTCGGGGGGCTTCAAGAGACCCAGTACTTC.

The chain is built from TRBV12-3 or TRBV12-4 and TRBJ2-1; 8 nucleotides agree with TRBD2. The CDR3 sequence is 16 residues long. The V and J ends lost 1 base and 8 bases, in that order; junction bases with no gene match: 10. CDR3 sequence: CASSLGLARDRDEQFF. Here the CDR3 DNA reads TGTGCCAGCAGTTTAGGACTAGCGAGAGATCGCGATGAGCAGTTCTTC.

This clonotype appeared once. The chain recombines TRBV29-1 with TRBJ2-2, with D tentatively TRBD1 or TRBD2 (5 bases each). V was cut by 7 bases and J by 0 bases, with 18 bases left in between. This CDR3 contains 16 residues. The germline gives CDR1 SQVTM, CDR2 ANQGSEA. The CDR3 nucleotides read TGCAGCGCCCAAAACCGGGACGCCCCGAACACCGGGGAGCTGTTTTTT. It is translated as CSAQNRDAPNTGELFF.

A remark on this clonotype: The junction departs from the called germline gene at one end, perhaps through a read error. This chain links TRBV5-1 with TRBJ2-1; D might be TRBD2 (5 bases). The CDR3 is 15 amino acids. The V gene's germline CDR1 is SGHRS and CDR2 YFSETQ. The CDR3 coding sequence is TGCGACAGCAGCTCCGGACCGCTGGACTCGGATGAGCAGTTCTTC. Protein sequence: CDSSSGPLDSDEQFF.

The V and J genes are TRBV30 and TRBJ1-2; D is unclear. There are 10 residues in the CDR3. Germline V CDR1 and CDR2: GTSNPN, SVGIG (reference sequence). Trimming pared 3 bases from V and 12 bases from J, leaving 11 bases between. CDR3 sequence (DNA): TGTGCCTGGAGACGGGGAAGCCACACCTTC. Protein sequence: CAWRRGSHTF.

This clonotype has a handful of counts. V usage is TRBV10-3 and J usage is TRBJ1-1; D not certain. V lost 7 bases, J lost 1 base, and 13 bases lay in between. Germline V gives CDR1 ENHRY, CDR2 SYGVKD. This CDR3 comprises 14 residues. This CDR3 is CAIKKTTQNTEAFF. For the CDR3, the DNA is TGTGCCATCAAGAAGACGACACAGAACACTGAAGCTTTCTTT.

This chain's CDR3 is CASSLGRGHKTYEQYF. The CDR3 region has the DNA TGTGCCAGCAGCTTAGGACGGGGCCATAAGACCTACGAGCAGTACTTC. V is TRBV7-2 and J is TRBJ2-7; D is possibly TRBD1 or TRBD2 (5 bases each). The CDR3 spans 16 residues. The germline V gene encodes CDR1 SGHTA and CDR2 FQGNSA. With 1 base removed from V and 2 bases from J, the gap between germline ends came to 15 bases.

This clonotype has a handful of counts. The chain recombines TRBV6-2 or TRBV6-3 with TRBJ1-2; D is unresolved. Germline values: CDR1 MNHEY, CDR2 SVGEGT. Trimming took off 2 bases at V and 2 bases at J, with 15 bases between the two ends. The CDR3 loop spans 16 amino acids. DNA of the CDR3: TGTGCCAGCAGTTACCCGGAGGATCTCAGAAACTATGGCTACACCTTC. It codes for CASSYPEDLRNYGYTF.

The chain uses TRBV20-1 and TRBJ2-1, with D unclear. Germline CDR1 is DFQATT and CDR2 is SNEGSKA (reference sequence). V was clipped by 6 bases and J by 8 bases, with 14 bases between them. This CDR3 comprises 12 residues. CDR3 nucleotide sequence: TGCAGTGCCAATCCAGGTGTCCATGAGCAGTTCTTC. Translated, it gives CSANPGVHEQFF.

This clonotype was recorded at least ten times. CDR3 sequence: CASSQVAFYGYTF. The CDR3 DNA reads as TGTGCCAGCAGCCAAGTGGCCTTCTATGGCTACACCTTC. This rearrangement joins TRBV14 to TRBJ1-2; D unresolved. Trimming took 1 base from V and 4 from J, leaving 7 bases between them. In germline, CDR1 is SGHDN, CDR2 FVKESK. CDR3 length: 13 residues.

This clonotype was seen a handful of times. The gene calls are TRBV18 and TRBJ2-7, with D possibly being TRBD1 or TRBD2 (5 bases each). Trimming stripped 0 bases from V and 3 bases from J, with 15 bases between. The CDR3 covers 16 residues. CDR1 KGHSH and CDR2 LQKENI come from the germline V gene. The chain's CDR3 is CASSPPAGTGNYEQYF. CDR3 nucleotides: TGTGCCAGCTCACCACCTGCCGGGACGGGGAACTACGAGCAGTACTTC.

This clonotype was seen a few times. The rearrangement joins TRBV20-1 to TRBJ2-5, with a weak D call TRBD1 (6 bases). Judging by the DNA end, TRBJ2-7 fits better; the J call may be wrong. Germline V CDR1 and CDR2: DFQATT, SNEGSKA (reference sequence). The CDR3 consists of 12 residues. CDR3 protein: CSASRQGNEQYF. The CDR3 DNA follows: TGCAGTGCTAGCCGGCAGGGGAACGAGCAGTACTTC.

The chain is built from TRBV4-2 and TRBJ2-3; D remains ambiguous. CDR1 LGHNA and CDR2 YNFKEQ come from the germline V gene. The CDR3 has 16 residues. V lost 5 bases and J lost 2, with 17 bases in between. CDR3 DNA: TGTGCCAGCAGCTTAGGGTACGGCCAGAACACAGATACGCAGTATTTT. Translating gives CASSLGYGQNTDTQYF.

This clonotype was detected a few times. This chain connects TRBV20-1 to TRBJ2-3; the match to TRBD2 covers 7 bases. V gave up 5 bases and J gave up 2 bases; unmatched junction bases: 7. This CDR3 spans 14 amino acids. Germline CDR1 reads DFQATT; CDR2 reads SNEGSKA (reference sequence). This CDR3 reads CSAPLGGVTDTQYF. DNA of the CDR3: TGCAGTGCTCCTCTTGGGGGGGTCACAGATACGCAGTATTTT.